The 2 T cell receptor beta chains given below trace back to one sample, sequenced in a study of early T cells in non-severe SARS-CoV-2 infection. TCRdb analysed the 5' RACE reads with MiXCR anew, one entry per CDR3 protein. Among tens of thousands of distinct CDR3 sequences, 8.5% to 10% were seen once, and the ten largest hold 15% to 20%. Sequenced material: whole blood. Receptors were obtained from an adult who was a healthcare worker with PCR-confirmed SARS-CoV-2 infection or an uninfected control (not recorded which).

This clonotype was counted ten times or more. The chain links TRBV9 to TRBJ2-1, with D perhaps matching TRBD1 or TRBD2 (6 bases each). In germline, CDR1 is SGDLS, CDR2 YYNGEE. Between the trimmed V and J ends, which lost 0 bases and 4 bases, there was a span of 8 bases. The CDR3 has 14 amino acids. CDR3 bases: TGTGCCAGCAGCGTAGGGGGGGCGTACAATGAGCAGTTCTTC. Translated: CASSVGGAYNEQFF.

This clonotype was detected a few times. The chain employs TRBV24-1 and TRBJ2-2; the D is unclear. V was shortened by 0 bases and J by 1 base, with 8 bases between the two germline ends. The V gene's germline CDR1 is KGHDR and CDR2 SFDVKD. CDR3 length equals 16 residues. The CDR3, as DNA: TGTGCCACCAGTGATTTGCGATACGAGAACACCGGGGAGCTGTTTTTT. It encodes CATSDLRYENTGELFF.